These T cell receptor beta chains were read from a single sample in a study of blood T cell repertoires in COVID-19. The repertoire was sequenced with immunoSEQ multiplex PCR; TCRdb's copy has only in-frame clones and lacks some. The sample lists more than 250,000 clones, approximately 88% occurring once. The sample was peripheral blood. The source is a woman aged 25 to 39 with COVID-19, enrolled during active disease. Each CDR3 is given with its conserved first and last residue. A D gene is named only where the DNA matches it firmly. A clone size is listed for some rows: how often the clone was seen (once, few, many), or a class if it is expanded.

j_gene,d_gene,abundance,v_gene,CDR3aa,CDR3nt
TRBJ2-3,TRBD2,.,TRBV9,CASSASGLDTDTQYF,TGTGCCAGCAGCGCTAGCGGCCTGGACACAGATACGCAGTATTTT
TRBJ1-1,.,.,TRBV27,CASGTDRNTEAFF,TGTGCCAGCGGAACCGACAGGAACACTGAAGCTTTCTTT
TRBJ2-7,.,.,TRBV5-1,CASSLVRGEQYF,TGCGCCAGCAGCTTGGTTAGGGGCGAGCAGTACTTC
TRBJ2-1,TRBD2,.,TRBV12-5,CASGLRGFGTRGNSYNEQFF,TGTGCTAGTGGTTTGCGGGGATTCGGGACTAGAGGGAATTCCTACAATGAGCAGTTCTTC
TRBJ2-1,.,once,TRBV5-1,CASSLVAMGAVKNEQFF,TGCGCCAGCAGCTTGGTCGCTATGGGCGCAGTTAAGAATGAGCAGTTCTTC
TRBJ2-2,.,.,TRBV4-2,CASSQDMRATNTGELFF,TGTGCCAGCAGCCAAGATATGAGGGCTACGAACACCGGGGAGCTGTTTTTT
TRBJ1-2,TRBD1,.,TRBV29-1,CSAQGAGAHGYTF,TGCAGCGCCCAGGGGGCAGGGGCCCATGGCTACACCTTC
TRBJ2-5,.,.,TRBV7-9,CASSSSLGTQYF,TGTGCCAGCAGCTCGTCCCTCGGGACCCAGTACTTC
TRBJ2-7,TRBD2,.,TRBV7-8,CASSLAAGGYEQYF,TGTGCCAGCAGCTTAGCAGCGGGGGGGTACGAGCAGTACTTC
TRBJ1-4,TRBD1,.,TRBV7-8,CASSPGQGDEKLFF,TGTGCCAGCAGCCCGGGACAGGGTGACGAAAAACTGTTTTTT
TRBJ1-1,.,.,TRBV18,CASSPSVRLNTEAFF,TGTGCCAGCTCACCGTCTGTCAGATTAAACACTGAAGCTTTCTTT
TRBJ1-1,.,.,TRBV14,CASSQGGGADKAFF,TGTGCCAGCAGCCAAGGGGGGGGCGCCGATAAAGCTTTCTTT
TRBJ1-2,TRBD1,.,TRBV20-1,CSAWTGGGYTF,TGCAGTGCTTGGACAGGGGGGGGCTACACCTTC
TRBJ2-2,.,.,TRBV28,CASTLDFGELFF,TGTGCCAGCACCTTGGACTTCGGGGAGCTGTTTTTT
TRBJ1-2,.,.,TRBV3-1/TRBV3-2,CASRALGAGYGYTF,TGTGCCAGCAGGGCACTGGGGGCGGGCTATGGCTACACCTTC